A single sample is the source of the 5 T cell receptor beta chains below, sequenced in a study of tumor-infiltrating lymphocytes in primary liver carcinoma. A constant-region primer served to make TCR beta cDNA from approximately 490 ng total RNA. ARM-PCR, slightly modified, supplied the TCR beta libraries through three nested multiplex PCR rounds. TRBV1-TRBV30 forward primers paired with a C-beta reverse primer were used in the first two PCR rounds, which ran roughly 10 cycles each. From the multiplex PCR reads, TCRdb called clonotypes with MiXCR, one entry per CDR3 protein. The sample lists about 180,000 distinct CDR3 sequences, about 60% seen once, with around 74% in the top ten. Germline DNA was also extracted, and blood RNA derived from unsorted whole blood. Specimen: peripheral blood. These receptors were collected from a man between 35 and 55 years old with primary liver carcinoma and hepatitis B virus infection.

As regards this clonotype: No conserved phenylalanine or tryptophan is present at the end of the CDR3, so a read error is the likely explanation. The gene calls are TRBV4-2 and TRBJ2-7, with D perhaps matching TRBD1 or TRBD2 (7 bases each). V dropped 4 bases and J dropped 6 bases, with 13 bases sitting between them. The CDR3 spans 13 residues. CDR1 and CDR2 (germline): LGHNA, YNFKEQ. In DNA, the CDR3 is TGTGCCAGCAGCCCCCAGGGGGGGGGCGAGCAGTACATC. Translating it yields CASSPQGGGEQYI.

This clonotype was seen just once. The chain couples TRBV4-2 to TRBJ2-1; 7 nucleotides line up with TRBD1. Losses at the gene ends were 2 bases for V and 8 bases for J; bases not matched to a gene: 9. The germline V gene encodes CDR1 LGHNA and CDR2 YNFKEQ. The CDR3 has 15 residues. The CDR3 is CASSQYLQGSDEQFF. CDR3 DNA sequence: TGTGCCAGCAGCCAATATTTACAGGGGTCGGATGAGCAGTTCTTC.

On this clonotype: This could be a read error, since a much larger clone is one nucleotide away. The chain couples TRBV11-2 to TRBJ2-5; 9 nucleotides align to TRBD1. Germline lookup yields CDR1 SGHAT and CDR2 FQNNGV. This CDR3 is built from 15 residues. Trimming at V came to 2 bases and at J to 2 bases, leaving 3 bases not matched to a gene. CDR3 DNA sequence: TGTGCCAGCAGCTTATGGGGGACAGGGCAAGAGACCCAGTACTTC. This codes for CASSLWGTGQETQYF.

This clonotype was seen more than once but under ten times. The chain recombines TRBV7-9 with TRBJ2-1; the D gene could be TRBD1 or TRBD2 (5 bases each). The V end lost 1 base, the J end lost 8 bases, and 6 bases lay between the germline ends. The CDR3 contains 12 residues. From germline, CDR1 is SEHNR and CDR2 FQNEAQ (reference sequence). The CDR3 loop reads CASSLVGDEQFF. CDR3 bases: TGTGCCAGCAGCTTAGTGGGGGATGAGCAGTTCTTC.

This clonotype appeared a few times. The chain combines TRBV13 with TRBJ2-7; 9 bases line up with TRBD1. The CDR3 has 16 residues. CDR1 and CDR2 (germline): PRHDT, FYEKMQ (reference sequence). J gave up 3 bases and V 3 bases, and 9 bases lay outside the gene matches. The CDR3 DNA follows: TGTGCCAGCAGCTTCTCAAGAGGACAGGGGCGCTACGAGCAGTACTTC. Protein product: CASSFSRGQGRYEQYF.